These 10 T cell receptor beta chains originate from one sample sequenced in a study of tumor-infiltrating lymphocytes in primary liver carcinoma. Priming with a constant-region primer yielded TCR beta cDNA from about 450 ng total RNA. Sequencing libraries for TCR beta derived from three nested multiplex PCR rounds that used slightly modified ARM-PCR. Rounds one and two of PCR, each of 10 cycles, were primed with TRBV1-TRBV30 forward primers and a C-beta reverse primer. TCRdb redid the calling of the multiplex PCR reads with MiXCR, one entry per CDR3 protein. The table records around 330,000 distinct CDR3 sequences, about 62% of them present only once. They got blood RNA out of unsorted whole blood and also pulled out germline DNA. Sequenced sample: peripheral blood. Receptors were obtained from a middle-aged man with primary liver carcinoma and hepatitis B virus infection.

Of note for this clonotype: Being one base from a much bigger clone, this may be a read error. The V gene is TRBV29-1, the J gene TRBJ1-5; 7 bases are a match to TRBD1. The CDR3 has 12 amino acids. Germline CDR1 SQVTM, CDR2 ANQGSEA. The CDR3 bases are TGCAGCGCAGGGGGGGCTGGTCAGCCCCACCATTTT. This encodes CSAGGAGQPHHF.

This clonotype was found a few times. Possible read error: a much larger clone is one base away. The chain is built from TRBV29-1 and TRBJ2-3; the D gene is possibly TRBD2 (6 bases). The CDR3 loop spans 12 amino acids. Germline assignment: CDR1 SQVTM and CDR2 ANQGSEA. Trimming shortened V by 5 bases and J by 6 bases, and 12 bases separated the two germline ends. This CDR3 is CSVHGGSDTQYF. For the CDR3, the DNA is TGCAGCGTTCACGGGGGATCGGATACGCAGTATTTT.

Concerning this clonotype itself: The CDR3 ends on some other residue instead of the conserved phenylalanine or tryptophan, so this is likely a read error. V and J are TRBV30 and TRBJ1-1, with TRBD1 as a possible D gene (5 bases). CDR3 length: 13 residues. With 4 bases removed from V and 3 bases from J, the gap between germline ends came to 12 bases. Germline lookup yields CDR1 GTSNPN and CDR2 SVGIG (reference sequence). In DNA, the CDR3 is TGTGCCTGGATTACAGGATACTACACTGAAGCTTTCCTT. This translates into CAWITGYYTEAFL.

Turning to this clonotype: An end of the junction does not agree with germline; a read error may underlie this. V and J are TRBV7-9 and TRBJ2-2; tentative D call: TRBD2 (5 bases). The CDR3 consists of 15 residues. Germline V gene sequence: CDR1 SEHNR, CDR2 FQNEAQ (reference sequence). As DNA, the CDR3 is TGTGCCAGCAGCCTAGCTCGCCTCAACACCGGGGAGCTGTTTTTT. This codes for CASSLARLNTGELFF. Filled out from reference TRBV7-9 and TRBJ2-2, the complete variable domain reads DTGVSQNPRHKITKRGQNVTFRCDPISEHNRLYWYRQTLGQGPEFLTYFQNEAQLEKSRLLSDRFSAERPKGSFSTLEIQRTEQGDSAMYLCASSLARLNTGELFFGEGSRLTVL.

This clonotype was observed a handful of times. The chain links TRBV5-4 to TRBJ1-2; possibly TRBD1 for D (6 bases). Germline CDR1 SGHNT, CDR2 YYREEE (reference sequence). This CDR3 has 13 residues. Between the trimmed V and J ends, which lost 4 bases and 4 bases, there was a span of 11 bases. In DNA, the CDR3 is TGTGCCAGCAGCCCGACAGGACTCTATGGCTACACCTTC. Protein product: CASSPTGLYGYTF.

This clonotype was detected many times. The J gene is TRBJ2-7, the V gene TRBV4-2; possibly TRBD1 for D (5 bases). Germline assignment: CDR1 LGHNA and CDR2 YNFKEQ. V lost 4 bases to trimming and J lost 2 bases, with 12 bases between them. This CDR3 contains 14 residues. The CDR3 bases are TGTGCCAGCAGCCGGGGCAGCCAAACCTACGAGCAGTACTTC. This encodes CASSRGSQTYEQYF.

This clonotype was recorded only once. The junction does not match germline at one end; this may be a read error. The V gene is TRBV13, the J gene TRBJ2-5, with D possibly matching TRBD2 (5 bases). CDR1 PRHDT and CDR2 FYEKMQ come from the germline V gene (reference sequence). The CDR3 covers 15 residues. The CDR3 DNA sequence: TGTGCCGGCAGCCGCCGGATCCCCGGGGTGGAGACCCAGTACTTC. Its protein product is CAGSRRIPGVETQYF.

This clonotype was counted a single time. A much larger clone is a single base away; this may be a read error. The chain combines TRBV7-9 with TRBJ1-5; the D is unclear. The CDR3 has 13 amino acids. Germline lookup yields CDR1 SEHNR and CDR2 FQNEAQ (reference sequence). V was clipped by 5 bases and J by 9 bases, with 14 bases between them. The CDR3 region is CASSPGDDLPQHF. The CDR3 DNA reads TGTGCCAGCAGCCCCGGAGACGATCTGCCCCAGCATTTT. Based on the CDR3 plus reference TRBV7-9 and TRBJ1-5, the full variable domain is DTGVSQNPRHKITKRGQNVTFRCDPISEHNRLYWYRQTLGQGPEFLTYFQNEAQLEKSRLLSDRFSAERPKGSFSTLEIQRTEQGDSAMYLCASSPGDDLPQHFGDGTRLSIL.

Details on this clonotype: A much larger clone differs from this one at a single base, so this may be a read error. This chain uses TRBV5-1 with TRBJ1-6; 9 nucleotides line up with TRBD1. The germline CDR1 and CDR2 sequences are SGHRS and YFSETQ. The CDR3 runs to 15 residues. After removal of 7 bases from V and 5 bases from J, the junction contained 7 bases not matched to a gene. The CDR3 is CASCRGTGHNSPLHF. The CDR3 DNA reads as TGCGCCAGCTGCCGCGGGACAGGGCATAATTCACCCCTCCACTTT.

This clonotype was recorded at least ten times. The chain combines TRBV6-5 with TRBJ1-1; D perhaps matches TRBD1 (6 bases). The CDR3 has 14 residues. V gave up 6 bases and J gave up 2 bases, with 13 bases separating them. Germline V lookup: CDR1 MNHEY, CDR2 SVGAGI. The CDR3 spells CASSSVGANTEAFF. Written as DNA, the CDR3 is TGTGCCAGCAGCTCCGTGGGGGCAAACACTGAAGCTTTCTTT.